This T cell receptor (beta chain) was captured by sequencing in a study of preoperative IRX-2 immunotherapy in early breast cancer. Sequencing used immunoSEQ multiplex PCR; TCRdb keeps in-frame clones, though not all of them. The table has fewer than 40,000 clones, 90% to 95% seen once. Germline loops: CDR1 SGDLS, CDR2 YYNGEE. Unmatched junction bases numbered 3, after V lost 3 bases and J lost 3 bases. The CDR3 length is 14 residues. Treatment given: preoperative locoregional IRX-2 cytokine immunotherapy. Samples came from a phase Ib trial of preoperative locoregional IRX-2 cytokine immunotherapy. The receptor was isolated from a human donor with breast cancer. Sample collection was performed from a patient treated with IRX-2 immunotherapy. The V call is TRBV9, the J call TRBJ1-1; 9 bases agree with TRBD1. CDR3 loop: CASSEGQGYTEAFF. The CDR3 DNA reads TGTGCCAGCAGCGAGGGACAGGGATACACTGAAGCTTTCTTT.